A selection of T cell receptor beta chains follows, all from one sample in a study of cytomegalovirus exposure and HLA in healthy donors. Generated by immunoSEQ multiplex PCR, the TCRdb table keeps only in-frame clones and is missing some. The sample records 85,000 to 100,000 clones, about 76% being singletons. The specimen was PBMCs. The receptors stem from a human donor in good health. Each CDR3 is given with its conserved first and last residue. A D gene is named only where the DNA matches it firmly. Clone size is given for some rows only: seen once, a few or many times, or a class if the clone is expanded.

clone size | D gene | J gene | V gene | CDR3 DNA | CDR3 protein
- | - | TRBJ1-3 | TRBV6-5 | TGTGCCAGCAGCGGGACTCCGGACCCTGGAAACACCATATATTTT | CASSGTPDPGNTIYF
- | - | TRBJ1-6 | TRBV7-8 | TGTGCCAGCAGCGTCCGCGGGGGTTCACCCCTCCACTTT | CASSVRGGSPLHF
few | - | TRBJ2-7 | TRBV6-1 | TGTGCCAGCAGTGGCGATTCCTACGAGCAGTACTTC | CASSGDSYEQYF
- | - | TRBJ2-7 | TRBV30 | TGTGCCTGGGACCGGGACTCTTTAAGCTACGAGCAGTACTTC | CAWDRDSLSYEQYF
once | TRBD1 | TRBJ1-1 | TRBV27 | TGTGCCAGCAGTTTGGAATACCGGGACAGGGTTGAAGCTTTCTTT | CASSLEYRDRVEAFF
- | - | TRBJ2-1 | TRBV4-3 | TGCGCCAGCAGCCCCTTCGGGTCTGATGAGCAGTTCTTC | CASSPFGSDEQFF
- | TRBD2 | TRBJ2-1 | TRBV7-2 | TGTGCCAGCAGCTTAAAGAGCGGGAGTTTCAATGAGCAGTTCTTC | CASSLKSGSFNEQFF
- | TRBD1 | TRBJ1-1 | TRBV19 | TGTGCCAGTAGTATCTTACAGGGGTGGAACACTGAAGCTTTCTTT | CASSILQGWNTEAFF
- | - | TRBJ2-7 | TRBV7-2 | TGTGCCAGCAGCCCGGGACTGTCGGCCTACGAGCAGTACTTC | CASSPGLSAYEQYF
few | TRBD1 | TRBJ1-3 | TRBV7-9 | TGTGCCAGCCCCGGCGGACAGGGGCTAAACACCATATATTTT | CASPGGQGLNTIYF
- | TRBD1 | TRBJ2-7 | TRBV19 | TGTGCCAGTAGTATCAGACAGGGGAACTACGAGCAGTACTTC | CASSIRQGNYEQYF
- | TRBD1 | TRBJ1-2 | TRBV5-1 | TGCGCCAGCAGCCACCCCGACAGGGTCGGCTATGGCTACACCTTC | CASSHPDRVGYGYTF
- | - | TRBJ2-4 | TRBV5-5 | TGTGCCAGCAGAAATCCACTAGCCAAAAACATTCAGTACTTC | CASRNPLAKNIQYF
- | TRBD1 | TRBJ1-2 | TRBV19 | TGTGCCAGTAGTTCCGGACAGGGCCACAATTATAGGTACACCTTC | CASSSGQGHNYRYTF
- | TRBD1 | TRBJ2-5 | TRBV9 | TGTGCCAGCAGCTTTAGCCGGGACAGGGGGCCAACCCAAGATACCCAGTACTTC | CASSFSRDRGPTQDTQYF
- | TRBD1 | TRBJ2-1 | TRBV27 | TGTGCCAGCAGTCTCGGAACCGGGACAGAGACCTACAATGAGCAGTTCTTC | CASSLGTGTETYNEQFF
once | TRBD2 | TRBJ2-7 | TRBV5-1 | TGCGCCAGCAGCTCCTGGGGTAGCGGGAGCTCCTACGAGCAGTACTTC | CASSSWGSGSSYEQYF
- | TRBD2 | TRBJ2-3 | TRBV15 | TGTGCCACCAGCAGAGAAGCGGGAGCCACAGATACGCAGTATTTT | CATSREAGATDTQYF
many | TRBD1 | TRBJ1-2 | TRBV4-1 | TGCGCCAGCAGCCAAGAGGACAGGGGGTTGGATGGCTACACCTTC | CASSQEDRGLDGYTF
- | - | TRBJ1-2 | TRBV4-2 | TGTGCCAGCAGACCCGGGACATTGCAGAACTATGGCTACACCTTC | CASRPGTLQNYGYTF
- | - | TRBJ1-5 | TRBV21-1 | TGTGCCAGCAGCAAAGGAGGCCGCGGTCGCAATCAGCCCCAGCATTTT | CASSKGGRGRNQPQHF
few | - | TRBJ1-4 | TRBV2 | TGTGCCAGCAGGAAGGAACAGCTTTTTTTAGCTAATGAAAAACTGTTTTTT | CASRKEQLFLANEKLFF
- | - | TRBJ2-5 | TRBV5-1 | TGCGCCAGCAGCTCCTTGAACGGTAGAAGCCAAGAGACCCAGTACTTC | CASSSLNGRSQETQYF
- | TRBD1 | TRBJ1-4 | TRBV4-1 | TGCGCCAGCAGCCATCCCCTGGACAGGGTTCTTGAAAAACTGTTTTTT | CASSHPLDRVLEKLFF
- | - | TRBJ1-4 | TRBV25-1 | TGTGCCAGCAGTATGTATGCAACTAATGAAAAACTGTTTTTT | CASSMYATNEKLFF
- | TRBD2 | TRBJ2-5 | TRBV5-1 | TGCGCCAGCAGCCTTGGGACTACACGCCAAGAGACCCAGTACTTC | CASSLGTTRQETQYF
- | - | TRBJ1-2 | TRBV29-1 | TGCAGCGTTGAGGAGGGACCGGGAGGTGGCTACACCTTC | CSVEEGPGGGYTF
- | TRBD2 | TRBJ2-1 | TRBV7-8 | TGTGCCAGCAGCCGCGAGGGACTAGCTGATAGTGAGCAGTTCTTC | CASSREGLADSEQFF
- | TRBD2 | TRBJ2-7 | TRBV5-4 | TGTGCCAGCAGCTCAATGACCGGGACTAGCGTAGGTGAGCAGTACTTC | CASSSMTGTSVGEQYF
- | - | TRBJ2-3 | TRBV6-6 | TGTGCCAGCACCCAACCAGGGCCAACAGATACGCAGTATTTT | CASTQPGPTDTQYF
few | - | TRBJ1-2 | TRBV5-1 | TGCGCCAGCAGCTTGGTGGCAGACTATGGCTACACCTTC | CASSLVADYGYTF
- | TRBD2 | TRBJ2-7 | TRBV5-1 | TGCGCCAGCAGCCACCTGCGGACTAGCGGGAGGGTGGTCATGTACGAGCAGTACTTC | CASSHLRTSGRVVMYEQYF
- | - | TRBJ2-3 | TRBV11-2 | TGTGCCAGCAGCTTAGCGTGGGGGACTAGCACAGATACGCAGTATTTT | CASSLAWGTSTDTQYF
- | - | TRBJ1-5 | TRBV19 | TGTGCCACCAGGGTGGGGTTTAATCAGCCCCAGCATTTT | CATRVGFNQPQHF
once | - | TRBJ1-1 | TRBV25-1 | TGTGCCAGCAGTGAATTCGAGATAGGGGAGAACACTGAAGCTTTCTTT | CASSEFEIGENTEAFF
few | - | TRBJ1-2 | TRBV5-6 | TGTGCCAGTAGTCAGGGCGATAACTATGGCTACACCTTC | CASSQGDNYGYTF
- | - | TRBJ1-1 | TRBV5-1 | TGCGCCAGCAGCCCCGGGGATGAAGCTTTCTTT | CASSPGDEAFF
- | - | TRBJ1-4 | TRBV5-4 | TGTGCCAGCAGCGCCGGTCCGGACATGCTTGAAAAACTGTTTTTT | CASSAGPDMLEKLFF
- | - | TRBJ2-7 | TRBV28 | TGTGCCAGCAGTTCGACAGAAGTCTACGAGCAGTACTTC | CASSSTEVYEQYF
- | - | TRBJ2-7 | TRBV30 | TGTGCCTGGAGCTGGGGCAGGGCTACCCTCGGGCAGTACTTC | CAWSWGRATLGQYF
- | - | TRBJ1-5 | TRBV5-4 | TGTGCCAGCAGCTCGGAGGGAAGCAATCAGCCCCAGCATTTT | CASSSEGSNQPQHF
- | TRBD1 | TRBJ2-3 | TRBV19 | TGTGCCAGTAGTGTCCCGGGACAGGGTCGTGGGACGCAGTATTTT | CASSVPGQGRGTQYF